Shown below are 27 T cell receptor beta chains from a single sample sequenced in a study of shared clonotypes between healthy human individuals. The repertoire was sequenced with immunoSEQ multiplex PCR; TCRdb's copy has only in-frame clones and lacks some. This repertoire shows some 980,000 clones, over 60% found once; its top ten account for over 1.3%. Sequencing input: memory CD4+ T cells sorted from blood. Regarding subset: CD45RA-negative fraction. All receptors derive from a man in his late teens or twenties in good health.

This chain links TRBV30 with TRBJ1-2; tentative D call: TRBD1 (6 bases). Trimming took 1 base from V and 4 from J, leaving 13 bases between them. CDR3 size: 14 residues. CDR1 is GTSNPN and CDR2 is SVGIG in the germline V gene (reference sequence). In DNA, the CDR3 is TGTGCCTGGAGTGCTACAGGGTTCCCCTATGGCTACACCTTC. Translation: CAWSATGFPYGYTF.

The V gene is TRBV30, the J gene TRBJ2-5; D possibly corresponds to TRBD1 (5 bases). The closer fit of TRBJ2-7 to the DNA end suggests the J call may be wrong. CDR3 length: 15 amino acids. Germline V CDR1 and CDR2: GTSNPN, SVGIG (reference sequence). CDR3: CAWSVQVQAPYEQYF. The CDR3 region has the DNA TGTGCCTGGAGTGTACAGGTACAGGCACCCTACGAGCAGTACTTC.

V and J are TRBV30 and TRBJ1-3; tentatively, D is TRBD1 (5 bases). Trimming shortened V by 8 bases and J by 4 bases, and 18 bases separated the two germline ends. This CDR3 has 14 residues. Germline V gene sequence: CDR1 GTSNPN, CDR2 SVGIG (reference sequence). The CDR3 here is CAGYPRTKGNTIYF. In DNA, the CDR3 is TGTGCCGGGTACCCCAGGACAAAGGGAAACACCATATATTTT. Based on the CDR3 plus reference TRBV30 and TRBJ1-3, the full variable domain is SQTIHQWPATLVQPVGSPLSLECTVEGTSNPNLYWYRQAAGRGLQLLFYSVGIGQISSEVPQNLSASRPQDRQFILSSKKLLLSDSGFYLCAGYPRTKGNTIYFGEGSWLTVV.

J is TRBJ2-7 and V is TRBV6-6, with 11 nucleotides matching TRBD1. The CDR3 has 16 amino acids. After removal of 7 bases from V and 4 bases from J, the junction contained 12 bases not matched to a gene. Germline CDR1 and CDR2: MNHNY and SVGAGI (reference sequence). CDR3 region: CASNLHRDRGKYEQYF. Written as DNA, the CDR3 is TGTGCCAGCAACCTACACCGGGACAGGGGGAAGTACGAGCAGTACTTC.

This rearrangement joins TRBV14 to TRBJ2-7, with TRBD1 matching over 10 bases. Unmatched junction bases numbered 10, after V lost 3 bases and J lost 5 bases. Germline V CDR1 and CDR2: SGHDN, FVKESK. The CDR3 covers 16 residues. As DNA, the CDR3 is TGTGCCAGCAGCCATTTACCGGGACAGGGGCAGGACGAGCAGTACTTC. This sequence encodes CASSHLPGQGQDEQYF.

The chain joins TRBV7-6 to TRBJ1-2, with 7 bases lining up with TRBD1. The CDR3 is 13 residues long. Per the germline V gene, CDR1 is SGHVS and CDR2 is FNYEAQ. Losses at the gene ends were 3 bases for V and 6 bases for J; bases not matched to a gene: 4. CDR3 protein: CASSLGQLNGYTF. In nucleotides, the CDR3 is TGTGCCAGCAGCTTGGGACAGTTAAATGGCTACACCTTC.

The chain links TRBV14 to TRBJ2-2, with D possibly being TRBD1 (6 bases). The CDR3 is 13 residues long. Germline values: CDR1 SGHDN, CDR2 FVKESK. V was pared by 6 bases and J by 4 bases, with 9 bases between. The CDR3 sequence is CASRLQGTGELFF. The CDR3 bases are TGTGCCAGCAGACTACAGGGCACCGGGGAGCTGTTTTTT.

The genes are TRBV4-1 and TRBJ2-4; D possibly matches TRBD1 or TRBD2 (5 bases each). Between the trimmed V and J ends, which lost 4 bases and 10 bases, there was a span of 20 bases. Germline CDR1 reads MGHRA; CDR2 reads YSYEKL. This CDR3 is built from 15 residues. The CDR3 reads CASSPAKAPEGIQYF. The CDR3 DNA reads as TGCGCCAGCAGCCCCGCTAAGGCACCAGAGGGGATTCAGTACTTC.

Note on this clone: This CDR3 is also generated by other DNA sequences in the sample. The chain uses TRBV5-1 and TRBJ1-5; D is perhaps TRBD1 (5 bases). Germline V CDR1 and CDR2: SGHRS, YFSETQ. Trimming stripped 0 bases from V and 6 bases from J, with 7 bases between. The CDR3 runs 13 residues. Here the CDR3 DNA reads TGCGCCAGCAGCTTGGAAGGGACTCAGCCCCAGCATTTT. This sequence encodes CASSLEGTQPQHF.

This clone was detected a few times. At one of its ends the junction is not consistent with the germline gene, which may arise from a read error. The DNA of the CDR3 is TGTGCTAGCAGCTTAGGGGGGGACACCAAAGAGACCCAGTACTTC. This codes for CASSLGGDTKETQYF. The chain carries TRBV7-7 and TRBJ2-5, with a tentative D call TRBD2 (7 bases). The V gene's germline CDR1 is SSHAT and CDR2 FNYEAQ (reference sequence). This CDR3 has 15 amino acids.

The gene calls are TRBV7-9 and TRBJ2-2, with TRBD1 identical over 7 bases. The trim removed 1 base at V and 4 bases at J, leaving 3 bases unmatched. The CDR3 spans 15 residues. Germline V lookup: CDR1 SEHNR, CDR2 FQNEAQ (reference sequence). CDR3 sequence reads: CASSLDTGVTGELFF. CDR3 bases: TGTGCCAGCAGCTTAGACACAGGGGTCACCGGGGAGCTGTTTTTT. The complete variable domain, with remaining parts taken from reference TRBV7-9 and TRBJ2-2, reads DTGVSQNPRHKITKRGQNVTFRCDPISEHNRLYWYRQTLGQGPEFLTYFQNEAQLEKSRLLSDRFSAERPKGSFSTLEIQRTEQGDSAMYLCASSLDTGVTGELFFGEGSRLTVL.

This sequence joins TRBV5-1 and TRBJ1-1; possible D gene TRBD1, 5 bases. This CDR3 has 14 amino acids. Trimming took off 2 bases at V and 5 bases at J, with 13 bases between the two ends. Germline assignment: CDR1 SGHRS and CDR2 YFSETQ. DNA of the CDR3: TGCGCCAGCAGCTTTTCAGGCAGGGATACTGAAGCTTTCTTT. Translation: CASSFSGRDTEAFF.

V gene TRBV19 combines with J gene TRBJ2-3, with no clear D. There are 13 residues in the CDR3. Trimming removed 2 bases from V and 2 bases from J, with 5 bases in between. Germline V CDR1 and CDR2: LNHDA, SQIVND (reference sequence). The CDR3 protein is CASSISLTDTQYF. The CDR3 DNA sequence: TGTGCCAGTAGTATATCACTCACAGATACGCAGTATTTT.

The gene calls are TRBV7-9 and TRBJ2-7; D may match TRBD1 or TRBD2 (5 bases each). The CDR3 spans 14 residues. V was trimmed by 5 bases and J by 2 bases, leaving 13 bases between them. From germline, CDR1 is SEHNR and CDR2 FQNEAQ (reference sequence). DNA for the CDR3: TGTGCCAGCAGCCTGGGACCATCAGCCTACGAGCAGTACTTC. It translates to CASSLGPSAYEQYF.

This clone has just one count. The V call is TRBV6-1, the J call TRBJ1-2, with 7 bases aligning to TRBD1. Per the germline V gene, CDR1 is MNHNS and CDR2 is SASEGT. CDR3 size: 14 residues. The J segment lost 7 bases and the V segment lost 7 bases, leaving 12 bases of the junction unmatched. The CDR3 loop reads CASISSDRVGGYTF. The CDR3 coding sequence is TGTGCCAGCATCAGCAGTGACAGGGTTGGTGGCTACACCTTC.

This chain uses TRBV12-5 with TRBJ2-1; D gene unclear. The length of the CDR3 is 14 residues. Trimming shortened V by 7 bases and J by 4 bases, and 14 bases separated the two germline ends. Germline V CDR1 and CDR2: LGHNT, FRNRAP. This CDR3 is CASAPGRRYNEQFF. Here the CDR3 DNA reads TGTGCTAGTGCCCCTGGACGGAGATACAATGAGCAGTTCTTC. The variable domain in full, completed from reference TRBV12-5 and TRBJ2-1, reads DARVTQTPRHKVTEMGQEVTMRCQPILGHNTVFWYRQTMMQGLELLAYFRNRAPLDDSGMPKDRFSAEMPDATLATLKIQPSEPRDSAVYFCASAPGRRYNEQFFGPGTRLTVL.

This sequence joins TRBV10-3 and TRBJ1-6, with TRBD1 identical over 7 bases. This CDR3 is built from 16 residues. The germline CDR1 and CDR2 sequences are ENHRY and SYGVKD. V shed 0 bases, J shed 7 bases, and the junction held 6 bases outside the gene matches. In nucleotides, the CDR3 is TGTGCCATCAGTGAGTCGGTGGGACAGAGAAATTCACCCCTCCACTTT. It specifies CAISESVGQRNSPLHF.

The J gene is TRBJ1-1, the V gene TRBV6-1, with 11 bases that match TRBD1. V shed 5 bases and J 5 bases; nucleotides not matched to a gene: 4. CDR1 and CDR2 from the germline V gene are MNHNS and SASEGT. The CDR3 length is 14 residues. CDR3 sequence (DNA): TGTGCCAGCAGTCGGACAGGGGGCGAAACTGAAGCTTTCTTT. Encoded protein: CASSRTGGETEAFF.

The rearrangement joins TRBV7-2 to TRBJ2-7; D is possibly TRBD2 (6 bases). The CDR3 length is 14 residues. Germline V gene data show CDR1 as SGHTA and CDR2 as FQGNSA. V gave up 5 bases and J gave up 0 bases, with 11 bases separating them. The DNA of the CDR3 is TGTGCCAGCAGCGTTCTAGCGTACTCCTACGAGCAGTACTTC. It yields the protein CASSVLAYSYEQYF.

CDR3 amino acids: CASSPGQYNEKLFF. CDR3 nucleotide sequence: TGCGCCAGCAGCCCAGGACAGTACAATGAAAAACTGTTTTTT. This sequence joins TRBV5-1 and TRBJ1-4; D might be TRBD1 (6 bases). Germline loops: CDR1 SGHRS, CDR2 YFSETQ. The CDR3 has 14 amino acids. The V end lost 4 bases, the J end lost 5 bases, and 12 bases lay between the germline ends.

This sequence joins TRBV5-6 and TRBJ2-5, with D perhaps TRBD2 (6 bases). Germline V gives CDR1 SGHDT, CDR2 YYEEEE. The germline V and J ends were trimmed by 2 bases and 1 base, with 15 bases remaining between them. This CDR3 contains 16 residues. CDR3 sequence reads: CASSFDLGGIQETQYF. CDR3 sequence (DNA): TGTGCCAGCAGCTTTGATCTGGGCGGGATCCAAGAGACCCAGTACTTC.

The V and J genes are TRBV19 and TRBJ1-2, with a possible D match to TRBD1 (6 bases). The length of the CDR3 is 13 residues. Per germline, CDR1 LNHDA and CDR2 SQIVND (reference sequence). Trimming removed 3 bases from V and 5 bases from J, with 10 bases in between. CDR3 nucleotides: TGTGCCAGTAGTATGGTGCAGGGGTATGGCTACACCTTC. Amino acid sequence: CASSMVQGYGYTF.

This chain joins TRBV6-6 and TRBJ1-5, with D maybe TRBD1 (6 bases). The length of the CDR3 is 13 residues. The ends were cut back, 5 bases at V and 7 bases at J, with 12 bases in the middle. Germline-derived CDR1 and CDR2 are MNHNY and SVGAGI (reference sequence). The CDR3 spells CASSPQQGQPQHF. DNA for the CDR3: TGTGCCAGCAGTCCTCAACAGGGACAGCCCCAGCATTTT.

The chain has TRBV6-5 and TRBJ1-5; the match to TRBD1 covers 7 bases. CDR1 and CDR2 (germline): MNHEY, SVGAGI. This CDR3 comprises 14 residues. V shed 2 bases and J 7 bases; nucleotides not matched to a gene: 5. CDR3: CASSYTQQGQPQHF. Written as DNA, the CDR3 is TGTGCCAGCAGTTACACTCAACAGGGGCAGCCCCAGCATTTT.

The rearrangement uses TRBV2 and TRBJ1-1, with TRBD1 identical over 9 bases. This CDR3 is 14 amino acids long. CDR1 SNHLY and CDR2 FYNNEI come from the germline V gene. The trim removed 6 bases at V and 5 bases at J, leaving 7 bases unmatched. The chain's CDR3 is CASRPTGGLTEAFF. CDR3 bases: TGTGCCAGCAGACCGACAGGGGGACTGACTGAAGCTTTCTTT.

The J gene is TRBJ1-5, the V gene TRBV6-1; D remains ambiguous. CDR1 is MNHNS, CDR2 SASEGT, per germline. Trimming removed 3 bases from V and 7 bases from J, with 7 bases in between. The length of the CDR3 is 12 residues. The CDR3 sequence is CASSDLTQPQHF. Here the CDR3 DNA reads TGTGCCAGCAGTGATCTGACCCAGCCCCAGCATTTT.

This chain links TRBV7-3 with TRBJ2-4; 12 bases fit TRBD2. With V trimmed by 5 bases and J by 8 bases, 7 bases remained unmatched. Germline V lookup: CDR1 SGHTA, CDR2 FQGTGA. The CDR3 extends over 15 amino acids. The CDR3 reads CASSPSGGAGYIQYF. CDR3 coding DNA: TGTGCCAGCAGCCCTAGCGGGGGGGCCGGCTACATTCAGTACTTC.